Sequencing of this T cell receptor (beta chain) was carried out in a study of shared clonotypes between healthy human individuals. Study-level points and caveats: Rarefaction showed sorted-subset sequencing was incomplete despite large depth. In this cohort, only blood was sampled, and tissue repertoires likely differ.

CDR3 length: 15 amino acids. V lost 10 bases and J 1 base, leaving 19 bases between the germline ends. CDR1 and CDR2 (germline): ENHRY, SYGVKD. About this clone itself: What it recognizes is unknown.

Repertoires were generated with immunoSEQ multiplex PCR, while TCRdb's copy carries only in-frame clones and drops some. The profile shows a few million clones, approximately 93% of them singletons. This chain connects TRBV10-3 to TRBJ2-5; tentatively, D is TRBD1 (6 bases). Specimen: naive CD4+ T cells from PBMCs. Indicated subset: CD45RA+ positively selected. This clonotype originated in a man between 18 and 29 years old in good health. Some clones in this sample may be carry-over from other donors' samples. The CDR3 DNA is TGTGCCACCAAAGGAATTCCAGGGGCCCAAGAGACCCAGTACTTC. Translating gives CATKGIPGAQETQYF.